Below, one T cell receptor beta chain is given with its context. The antigen remains unidentified. One end of the junction is discordant with germline, which a read error may explain. The same CDR3 arises from other DNA sequences in this sample as well. The sample belongs to a study of cytomegalovirus exposure and HLA in healthy donors. Turning to the study itself: Within an early data release were about 85 million unique TCRs drawn from HLA-typed donors.

Study observations and caveats: About 90% or about 30% of the time was how often most TCR beta V segments were productive, according to an earlier analysis.

CDR1 is SGHRS, CDR2 YFSETQ, per germline. CDR3 length: 14 residues. The PCR ran on 60 Vbeta and 13 Jbeta primers. Using immunoSEQ multiplex PCR, the repertoire was profiled, and TCRdb retains in-frame clones only, with some absent. This sample contains 35,000 to 45,000 clones. Sequencing was done on a sample of PBMCs. The genes are TRBV5-1 and TRBJ1-2; TRBD1 agrees at 9 bases. The clonotype comes from a woman aged 25 to 39 in good health and CMV-seropositive. The CDR3 region is CASSLGTGDYGYTF. In DNA form, the CDR3 reads TGCGCCAGCAGCTTGGGGACAGGGGACTACGGCTACACCTTC.